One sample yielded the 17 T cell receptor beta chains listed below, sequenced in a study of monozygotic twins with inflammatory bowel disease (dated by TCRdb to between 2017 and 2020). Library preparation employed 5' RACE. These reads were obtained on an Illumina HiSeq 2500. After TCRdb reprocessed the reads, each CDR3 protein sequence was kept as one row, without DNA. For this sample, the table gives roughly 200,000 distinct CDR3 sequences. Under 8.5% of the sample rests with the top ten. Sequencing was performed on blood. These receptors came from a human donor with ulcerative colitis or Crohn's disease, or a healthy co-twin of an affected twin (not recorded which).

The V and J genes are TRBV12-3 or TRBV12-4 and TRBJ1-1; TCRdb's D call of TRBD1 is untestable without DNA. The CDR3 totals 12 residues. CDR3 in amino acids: CASGQGFTEAFF.

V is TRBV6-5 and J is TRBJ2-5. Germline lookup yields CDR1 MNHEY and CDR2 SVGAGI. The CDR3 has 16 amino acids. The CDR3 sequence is CASSYWIGGDQETQYF.

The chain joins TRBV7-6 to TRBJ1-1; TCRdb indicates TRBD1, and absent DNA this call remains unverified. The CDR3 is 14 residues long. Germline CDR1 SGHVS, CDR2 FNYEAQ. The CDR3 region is CASTVQTGNTEAFF.

This CDR3 is CASRETAANTGELFF. The chain employs TRBV2 and TRBJ2-2. This CDR3 contains 15 residues. Germline V CDR1 and CDR2: SNHLY, FYNNEI.

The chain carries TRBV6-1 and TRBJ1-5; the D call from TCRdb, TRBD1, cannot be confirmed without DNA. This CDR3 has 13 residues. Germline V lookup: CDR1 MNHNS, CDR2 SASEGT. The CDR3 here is CASSIQGNQPQHF.

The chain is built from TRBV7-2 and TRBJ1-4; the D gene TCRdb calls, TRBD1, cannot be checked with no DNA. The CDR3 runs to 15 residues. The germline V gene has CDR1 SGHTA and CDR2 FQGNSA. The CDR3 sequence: CASSRLGTAGEKLFF. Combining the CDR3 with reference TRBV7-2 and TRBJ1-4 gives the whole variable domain GAGVSQSPSNKVTEKGKDVELRCDPISGHTALYWYRQSLGQGLEFLIYFQGNSAPDKSGLPSDRFSAERTGGSVSTLTIQRTQQEDSAVYLCASSRLGTAGEKLFFGSGTQLSVL.

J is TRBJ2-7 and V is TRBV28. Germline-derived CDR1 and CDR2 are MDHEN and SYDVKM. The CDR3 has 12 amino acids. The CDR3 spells CARSTDSYEQYF.

The CDR3 loop reads CSVGQASQPQHF. The rearrangement links TRBV29-1 to TRBJ1-5. CDR3 size: 12 residues. Germline loops: CDR1 SQVTM, CDR2 ANQGSEA.

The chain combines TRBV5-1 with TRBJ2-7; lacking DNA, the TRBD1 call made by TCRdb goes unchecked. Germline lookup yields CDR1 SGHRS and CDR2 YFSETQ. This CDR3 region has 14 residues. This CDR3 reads CASSLLTGAYEQYF.

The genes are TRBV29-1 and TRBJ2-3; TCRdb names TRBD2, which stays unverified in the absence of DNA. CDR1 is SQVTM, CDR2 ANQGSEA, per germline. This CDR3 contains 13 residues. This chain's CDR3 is CSVGGGSTDTQYF.

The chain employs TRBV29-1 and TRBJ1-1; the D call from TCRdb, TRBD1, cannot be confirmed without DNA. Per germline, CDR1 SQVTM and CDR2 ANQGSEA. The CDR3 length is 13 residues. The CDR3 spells CSVVGGENTEAFF.

The CDR3 region is CASSSYRVNTEAFF. The chain uses TRBV27 and TRBJ1-1; lacking DNA, the TRBD1 call made by TCRdb goes unchecked. The CDR3 extends over 14 amino acids. The germline gives CDR1 MNHEY, CDR2 SMNVEV (reference sequence).

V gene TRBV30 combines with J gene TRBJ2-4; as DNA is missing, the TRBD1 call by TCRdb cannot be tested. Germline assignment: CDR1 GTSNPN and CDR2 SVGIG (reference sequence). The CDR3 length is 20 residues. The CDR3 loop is CAWSRSPRDRVFPGKNIQYF. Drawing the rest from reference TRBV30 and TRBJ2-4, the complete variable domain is SQTIHQWPATLVQPVGSPLSLECTVEGTSNPNLYWYRQAAGRGLQLLFYSVGIGQISSEVPQNLSASRPQDRQFILSSKKLLLSDSGFYLCAWSRSPRDRVFPGKNIQYFGAGTRLSVL.

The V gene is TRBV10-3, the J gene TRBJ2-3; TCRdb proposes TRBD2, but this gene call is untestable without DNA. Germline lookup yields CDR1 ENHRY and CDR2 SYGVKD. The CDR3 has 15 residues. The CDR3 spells CAISARGVSTDTQYF.

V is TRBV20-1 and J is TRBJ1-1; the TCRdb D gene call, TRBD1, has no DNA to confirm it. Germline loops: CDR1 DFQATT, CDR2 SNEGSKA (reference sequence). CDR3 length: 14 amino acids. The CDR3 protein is CSATPGWGPTEAFF.

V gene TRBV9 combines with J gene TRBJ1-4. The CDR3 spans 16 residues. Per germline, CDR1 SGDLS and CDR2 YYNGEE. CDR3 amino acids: CASSVSTGPTNEKLFF.

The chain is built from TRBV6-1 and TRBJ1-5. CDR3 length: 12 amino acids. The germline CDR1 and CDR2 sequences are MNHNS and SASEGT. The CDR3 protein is CASSEYDQPQHF.